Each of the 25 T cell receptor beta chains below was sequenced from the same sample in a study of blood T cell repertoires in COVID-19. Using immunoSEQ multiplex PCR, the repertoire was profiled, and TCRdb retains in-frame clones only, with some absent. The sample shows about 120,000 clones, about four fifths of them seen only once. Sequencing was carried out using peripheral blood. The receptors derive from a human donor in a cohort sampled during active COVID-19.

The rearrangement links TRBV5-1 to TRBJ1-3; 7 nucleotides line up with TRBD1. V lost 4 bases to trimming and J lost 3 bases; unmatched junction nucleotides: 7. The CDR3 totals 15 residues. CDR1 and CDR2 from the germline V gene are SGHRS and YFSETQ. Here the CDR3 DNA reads TGCGCCAGCAGCCTTCAGGGGGAATTTGGAAACACCATATATTTT. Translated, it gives CASSLQGEFGNTIYF.

The CDR3 DNA sequence: TGCGCCAGCAGCCAAGGATACTCCAAAACTGAAGCTTTCTTT. Protein: CASSQGYSKTEAFF. The chain links TRBV4-1 to TRBJ1-1, with unresolved D. This CDR3 comprises 14 residues. Germline loops: CDR1 MGHRA, CDR2 YSYEKL. V gave up 1 base and J gave up 5 bases, with 11 bases separating them.

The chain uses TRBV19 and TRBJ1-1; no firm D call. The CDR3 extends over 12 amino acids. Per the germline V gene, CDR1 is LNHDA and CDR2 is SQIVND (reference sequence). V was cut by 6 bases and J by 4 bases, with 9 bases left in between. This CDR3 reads CASRVGSTEAFF. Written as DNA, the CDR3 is TGTGCCAGTAGGGTCGGGAGCACTGAAGCTTTCTTT.

CDR3 loop: CASYRYERGNTEAFF. The CDR3 DNA sequence: TGTGCCAGTTACAGATACGAGCGGGGTAACACTGAAGCTTTCTTT. The chain couples TRBV19 to TRBJ1-1; D is ambiguous. The V gene lost 8 bases and the J gene lost 2 bases, with 18 bases spanning the gap. The CDR3 has 15 residues. The V gene's germline CDR1 is LNHDA and CDR2 SQIVND (reference sequence).

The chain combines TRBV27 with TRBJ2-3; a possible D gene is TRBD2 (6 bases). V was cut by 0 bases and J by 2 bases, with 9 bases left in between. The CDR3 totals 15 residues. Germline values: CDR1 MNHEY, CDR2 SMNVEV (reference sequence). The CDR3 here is CASSLSGLPTDTQYF. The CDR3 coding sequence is TGTGCCAGCAGTTTATCTGGACTACCCACAGATACGCAGTATTTT.

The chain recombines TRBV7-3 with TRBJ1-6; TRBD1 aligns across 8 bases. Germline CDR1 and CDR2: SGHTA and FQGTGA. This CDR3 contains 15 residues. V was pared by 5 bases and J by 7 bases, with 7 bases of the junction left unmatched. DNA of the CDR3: TGTGCCAGCAGCCCGTCCGGGACAGGCAATTCACCCCTCCACTTT. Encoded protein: CASSPSGTGNSPLHF. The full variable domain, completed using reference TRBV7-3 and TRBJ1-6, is GAGVSQTPSNKVTEKGKYVELRCDPISGHTALYWYRQSLGQGPEFLIYFQGTGAADDSGLPNDRFFAVRPEGSVSTLKIQRTERGDSAVYLCASSPSGTGNSPLHFGNGTRLTVT.

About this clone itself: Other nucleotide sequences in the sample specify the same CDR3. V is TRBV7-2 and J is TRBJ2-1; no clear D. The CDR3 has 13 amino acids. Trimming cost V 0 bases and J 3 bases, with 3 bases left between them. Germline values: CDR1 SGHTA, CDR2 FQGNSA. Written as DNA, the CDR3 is TGTGCCAGCAGCTTAGCCAGCTACAATGAGCAGTTCTTC. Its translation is CASSLASYNEQFF.

The CDR3 protein is CASRGTSGGPTYEQYF. The CDR3 DNA sequence: TGTGCCAGCAGAGGGACTAGCGGGGGGCCCACCTACGAGCAGTACTTC. The chain uses TRBV6-6 and TRBJ2-7; 15 nucleotides align to TRBD2. V gave up 6 bases and J gave up 2 bases; unmatched junction bases: 5. The CDR3 has 16 amino acids. CDR1 and CDR2 from the germline V gene are MNHNY and SVGAGI (reference sequence).

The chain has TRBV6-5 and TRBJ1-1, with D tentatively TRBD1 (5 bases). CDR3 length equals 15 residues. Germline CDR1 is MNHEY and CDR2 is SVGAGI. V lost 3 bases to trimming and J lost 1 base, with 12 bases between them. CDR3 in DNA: TGTGCCAGCAGTTATCTTACAGGTGGGAACACTGAAGCTTTCTTT. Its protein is CASSYLTGGNTEAFF.

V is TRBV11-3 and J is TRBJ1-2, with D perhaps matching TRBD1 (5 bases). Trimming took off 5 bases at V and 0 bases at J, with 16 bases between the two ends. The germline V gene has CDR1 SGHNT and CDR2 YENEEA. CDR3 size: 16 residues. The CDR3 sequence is CASSPIPGGTNYGYTF. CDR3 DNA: TGTGCCAGCAGCCCAATCCCGGGGGGGACTAACTATGGCTACACCTTC. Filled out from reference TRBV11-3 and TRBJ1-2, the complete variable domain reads EAGVVQSPRYKIIEKKQPVAFWCNPISGHNTLYWYLQNLGQGPELLIRYENEEAVDDSQLPKDRFSAERLKGVDSTLKIQPAELGDSAVYLCASSPIPGGTNYGYTFGSGTRLTVV.

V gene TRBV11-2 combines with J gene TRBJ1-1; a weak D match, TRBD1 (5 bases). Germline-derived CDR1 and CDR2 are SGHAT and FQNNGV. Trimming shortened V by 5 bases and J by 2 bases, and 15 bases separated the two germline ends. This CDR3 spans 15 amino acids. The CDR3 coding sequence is TGTGCCAGCAGCCCGATCCTAGGGGTCAACACTGAAGCTTTCTTT. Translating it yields CASSPILGVNTEAFF.

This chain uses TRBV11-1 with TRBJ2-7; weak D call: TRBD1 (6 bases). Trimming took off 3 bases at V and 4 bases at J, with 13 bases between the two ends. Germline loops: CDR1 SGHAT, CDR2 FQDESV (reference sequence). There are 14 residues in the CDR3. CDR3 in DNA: TGTGCCAGCAGCTTGGGGGCGACGGATTACGAGCAGTACTTC. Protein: CASSLGATDYEQYF.

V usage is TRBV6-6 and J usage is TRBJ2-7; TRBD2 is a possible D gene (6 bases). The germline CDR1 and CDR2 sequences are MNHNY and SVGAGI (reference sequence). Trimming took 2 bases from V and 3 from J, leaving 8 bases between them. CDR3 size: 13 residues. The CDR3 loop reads CASSYPGGYEQYF. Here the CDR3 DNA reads TGTGCCAGCAGTTACCCCGGGGGCTACGAGCAGTACTTC.

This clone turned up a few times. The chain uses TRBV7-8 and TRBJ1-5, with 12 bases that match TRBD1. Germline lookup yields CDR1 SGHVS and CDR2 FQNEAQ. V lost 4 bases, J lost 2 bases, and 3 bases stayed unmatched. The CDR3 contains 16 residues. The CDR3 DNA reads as TGTGCCAGCAGCTCGGGACAGGGGGCCGGCAATCAGCCCCAGCATTTT. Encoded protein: CASSSGQGAGNQPQHF.

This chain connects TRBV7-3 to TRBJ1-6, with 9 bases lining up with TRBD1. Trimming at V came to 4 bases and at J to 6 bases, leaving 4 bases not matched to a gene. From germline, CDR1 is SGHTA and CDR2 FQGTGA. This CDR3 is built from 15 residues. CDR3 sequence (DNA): TGTGCCAGCAGCTCCACAGGGGGCGGTAATTCACCCCTCCACTTT. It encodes CASSSTGGGNSPLHF.

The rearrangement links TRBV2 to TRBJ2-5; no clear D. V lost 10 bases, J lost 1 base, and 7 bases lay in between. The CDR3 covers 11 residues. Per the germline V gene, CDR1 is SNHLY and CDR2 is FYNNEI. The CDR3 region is CATRPQETQYF. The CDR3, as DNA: TGTGCCACGAGGCCCCAAGAGACCCAGTACTTC.

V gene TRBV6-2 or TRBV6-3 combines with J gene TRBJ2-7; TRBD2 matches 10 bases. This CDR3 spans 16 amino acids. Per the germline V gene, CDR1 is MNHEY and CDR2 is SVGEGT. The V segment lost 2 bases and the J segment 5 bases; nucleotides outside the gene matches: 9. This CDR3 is CASSYTAGGRPDEQYF. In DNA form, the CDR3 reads TGTGCCAGCAGTTACACAGCGGGAGGGCGGCCAGACGAGCAGTACTTC.

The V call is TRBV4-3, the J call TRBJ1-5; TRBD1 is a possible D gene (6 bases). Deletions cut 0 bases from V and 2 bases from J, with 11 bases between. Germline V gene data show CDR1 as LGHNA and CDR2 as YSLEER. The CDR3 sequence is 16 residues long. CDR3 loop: CASSQDSTGGNQPQHF. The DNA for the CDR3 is TGCGCCAGCAGCCAAGATTCGACAGGAGGCAATCAGCCCCAGCATTTT.

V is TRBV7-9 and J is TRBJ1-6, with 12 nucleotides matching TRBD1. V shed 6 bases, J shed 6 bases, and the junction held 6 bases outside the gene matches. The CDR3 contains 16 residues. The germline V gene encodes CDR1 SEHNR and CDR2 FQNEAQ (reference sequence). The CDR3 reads CASRRGTGGGNSPLHF. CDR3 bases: TGTGCCAGCAGGAGAGGGACAGGGGGCGGTAATTCACCCCTCCACTTT.

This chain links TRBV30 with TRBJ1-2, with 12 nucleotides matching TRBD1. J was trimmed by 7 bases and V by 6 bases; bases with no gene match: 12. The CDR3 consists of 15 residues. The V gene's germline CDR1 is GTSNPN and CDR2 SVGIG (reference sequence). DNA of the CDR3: TGTGCCTGTAAGTCCTGGGACAGGGGGCTTGGTGGCTACACCTTC. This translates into CACKSWDRGLGGYTF.

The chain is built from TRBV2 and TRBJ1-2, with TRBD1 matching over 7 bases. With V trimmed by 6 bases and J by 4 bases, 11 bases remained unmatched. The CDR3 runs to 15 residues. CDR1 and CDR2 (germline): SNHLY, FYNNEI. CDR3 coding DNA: TGTGCCAGCAGCCCTATTAGGGACAGATCCTATGGCTACACCTTC. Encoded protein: CASSPIRDRSYGYTF.

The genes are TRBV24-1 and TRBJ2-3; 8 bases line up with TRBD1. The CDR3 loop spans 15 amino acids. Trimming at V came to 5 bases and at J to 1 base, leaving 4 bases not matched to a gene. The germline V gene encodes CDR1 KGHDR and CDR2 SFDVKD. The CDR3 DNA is TGTGCCACCAGTGGGGGCAGGGGGCGCACAGATACGCAGTATTTT. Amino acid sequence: CATSGGRGRTDTQYF.

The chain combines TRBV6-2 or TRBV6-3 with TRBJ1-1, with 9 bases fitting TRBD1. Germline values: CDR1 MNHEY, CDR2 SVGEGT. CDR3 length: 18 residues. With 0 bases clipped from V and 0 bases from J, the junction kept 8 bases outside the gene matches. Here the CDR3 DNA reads TGTGCCAGCAGTTACTCCCCGGGACAGGGATCGATGAACACTGAAGCTTTCTTT. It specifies CASSYSPGQGSMNTEAFF.

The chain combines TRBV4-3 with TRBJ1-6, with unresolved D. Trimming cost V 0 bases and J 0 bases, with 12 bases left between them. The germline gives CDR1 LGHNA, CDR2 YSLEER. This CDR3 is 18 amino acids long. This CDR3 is CASSQDPTVSSYNSPLHF. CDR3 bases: TGCGCCAGCAGCCAAGATCCCACCGTGAGCTCCTATAATTCACCCCTCCACTTT.

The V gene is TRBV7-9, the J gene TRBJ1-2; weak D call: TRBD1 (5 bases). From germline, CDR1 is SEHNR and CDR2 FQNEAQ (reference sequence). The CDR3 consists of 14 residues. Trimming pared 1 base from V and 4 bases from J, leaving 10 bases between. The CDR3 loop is CASSLGGGAYGYTF. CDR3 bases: TGTGCCAGCAGCTTAGGTGGAGGGGCCTATGGCTACACCTTC.